Following are 32 T cell receptor beta chains from one sample sequenced in a study of shared clonotypes between healthy human individuals. Naivety among CD8 cells was defined by CD45RO negativity and positive CCR7 selection, thereby excluding terminally differentiated effector memory CD45RA+ cells. Clones were read by immunoSEQ multiplex PCR, and TCRdb kept only the in-frame ones, dropping some. This sample has about 2.2 million clones, with under 95% found just once. The sample consisted of naive CD8+ T cells from PBMCs. The receptors stem from a man younger than 35 in good health. Some clones in this sample may be carry-over from other donors' samples.

The chain uses TRBV5-6 and TRBJ1-5; D ambiguous. Germline values: CDR1 SGHDT, CDR2 YYEEEE. With 0 bases removed from V and 9 bases from J, the gap between germline ends came to 16 bases. The CDR3 consists of 15 residues. Here the CDR3 DNA reads TGTGCCAGCAGCTTGGGTGTCGGACCTCTGAGGCCCCAGCATTTT. Translation gives CASSLGVGPLRPQHF.

This clone was found once. The chain is built from TRBV30 and TRBJ2-3; the D gene could be TRBD1 or TRBD2 (5 bases each). CDR3 size: 18 residues. Trimming cost V 3 bases and J 0 bases, with 22 bases left between them. CDR1 is GTSNPN, CDR2 SVGIG, per germline (reference sequence). The CDR3 region is CAWRGRVGEGTSTDTQYF. The CDR3 DNA reads TGTGCCTGGAGGGGACGGGTGGGAGAGGGTACTAGCACAGATACGCAGTATTTT.

The chain joins TRBV6-6 to TRBJ2-1; 13 positions match TRBD2. Looked up from germline, CDR1 is MNHNY and CDR2 is SVGAGI (reference sequence). The length of the CDR3 is 16 residues. The V gene end was trimmed by 5 bases and the J gene end by 9 bases; junction bases not matched to a gene: 10. CDR3 sequence reads: CASSPLGTSGTAEQFF. Here the CDR3 DNA reads TGTGCCAGCAGTCCGCTGGGGACTAGCGGGACTGCTGAGCAGTTCTTC.

The rearrangement joins TRBV10-1 to TRBJ1-1; possible D gene TRBD1, 6 bases. Trimming shortened V by 3 bases and J by 7 bases, and 12 bases separated the two germline ends. Germline V lookup: CDR1 WNHNN, CDR2 SYGVQD (reference sequence). This CDR3 comprises 13 residues. In nucleotides, the CDR3 is TGCGCCAGCAGTGATCTTGGGGGCCATGAAGCTTTCTTT. Its translation is CASSDLGGHEAFF.

The chain employs TRBV4-2 and TRBJ1-1, with D hard to call. The length of the CDR3 is 14 residues. From germline, CDR1 is LGHNA and CDR2 YNFKEQ. Between the trimmed V and J ends, which lost 6 bases and 3 bases, there was a span of 14 bases. Here the CDR3 DNA reads TGTGCCAGCAGACTAAGGGTGGCGGACACTGAAGCTTTCTTT. This codes for CASRLRVADTEAFF.

The CDR3 DNA sequence: TGTGCCAGCAGCATCGCCCGGGTGGTGAACACCGGGGAGCTGTTTTTT. Translated: CASSIARVVNTGELFF. The V gene is TRBV28, the J gene TRBJ2-2; D gene ambiguous. Germline CDR1 is MDHEN and CDR2 is SYDVKM. The CDR3 covers 16 residues. The V end lost 6 bases, the J end lost 1 base, and 15 bases lay between the germline ends.

This clone has a single count. This chain uses TRBV29-1 with TRBJ2-2; the D is unclear. CDR1 SQVTM and CDR2 ANQGSEA come from the germline V gene. The CDR3 sequence is 13 residues long. V lost 2 bases, J lost 0 bases, and 4 bases lay in between. The CDR3 reads CSVEQTNTGELFF. The CDR3 nucleotides are TGCAGCGTTGAACAGACGAACACCGGGGAGCTGTTTTTT.

The chain combines TRBV5-1 with TRBJ2-7; D might be TRBD1 or TRBD2, each matching 9 bases. CDR3 length: 18 amino acids. The ends were cut back, 1 base at V and 3 bases at J, with 23 bases in the middle. Germline CDR1 SGHRS, CDR2 YFSETQ. The CDR3 protein is CASSLRDRVRLAVYEQYF. The CDR3 bases are TGCGCCAGCAGCTTGCGGGACAGGGTAAGACTAGCGGTCTACGAGCAGTACTTC.

J is TRBJ2-3 and V is TRBV9; 7 bases match TRBD2. The CDR3 covers 14 residues. Trimming at V came to 3 bases and at J to 3 bases, leaving 4 bases not matched to a gene. The germline V gene encodes CDR1 SGDLS and CDR2 YYNGEE. CDR3 DNA: TGTGCCAGCAGCGCCCAGGGACTAACAGATACGCAGTATTTT. Protein: CASSAQGLTDTQYF.

The chain is built from TRBV27 and TRBJ2-7; no clear D gene. Trimming cost V 3 bases and J 2 bases, with 8 bases left between them. This CDR3 has 13 residues. The germline gives CDR1 MNHEY, CDR2 SMNVEV (reference sequence). CDR3 DNA sequence: TGTGCCAGCAGTTTTGGGGTCGCCTACGAGCAGTACTTC. As protein: CASSFGVAYEQYF.

This chain uses TRBV4-3 with TRBJ2-7; 12 nucleotides align to TRBD2. Germline V gene lookup returns CDR1 LGHNA and CDR2 YSLEER. The J segment lost 1 base and the V segment lost 1 base, leaving 5 bases of the junction unmatched. The CDR3 runs to 17 residues. The CDR3 is CASSQGLAGGSSYEQYF. The CDR3 DNA follows: TGCGCCAGCAGCCAAGGGCTAGCGGGAGGGTCGTCCTACGAGCAGTACTTC.

Concerning this clone itself: The identical CDR3 is also encoded by other nucleotide sequences in the sample. The chain couples TRBV5-6 to TRBJ2-1; TRBD1 is a possible D gene (5 bases). This CDR3 spans 13 amino acids. The V gene's germline CDR1 is SGHDT and CDR2 YYEEEE. Trimming pared 0 bases from V and 6 bases from J, leaving 7 bases between. This CDR3 reads CASSLVRGNEQFF. The CDR3 coding sequence is TGTGCCAGCAGCTTGGTAAGGGGCAATGAGCAGTTCTTC.

This clone turned up a few times. The genes are TRBV7-9 and TRBJ1-1; 8 nucleotides match TRBD1. V was clipped by 5 bases and J by 3 bases; unmatched bases: 11. Germline CDR1 reads SEHNR; CDR2 reads FQNEAQ (reference sequence). The length of the CDR3 is 16 residues. CDR3 DNA sequence: TGTGCCAGCAGCCCAACCGGACAGGGTTGGGACACTGAAGCTTTCTTT. Residues: CASSPTGQGWDTEAFF.

The V call is TRBV14, the J call TRBJ1-1, with D unresolved. Germline CDR1 and CDR2: SGHDN and FVKESK. The germline V and J ends were trimmed by 2 bases and 1 base, with 14 bases remaining between them. The CDR3 covers 16 residues. CDR3 bases: TGTGCCAGCAGCCAACTACCCATTTATCGGAACACTGAAGCTTTCTTT. As protein: CASSQLPIYRNTEAFF.

The chain links TRBV5-1 to TRBJ2-2; D is possibly TRBD1 (5 bases). This CDR3 spans 14 amino acids. The V and J ends lost 4 bases and 7 bases respectively, with 14 bases between them. CDR1 is SGHRS, CDR2 YFSETQ, per germline. In DNA form, the CDR3 reads TGCGCCAGCAGCCAGGGCGTGGGCGGCGGGGAGCTGTTTTTT. Translating it yields CASSQGVGGGELFF.

This chain links TRBV7-3 with TRBJ2-6, with 11 bases matching TRBD2. The length of the CDR3 is 19 residues. Trimming removed 5 bases from V and 1 base from J; junction bases left unmatched: 10. Germline lookup yields CDR1 SGHTA and CDR2 FQGTGA. Here the CDR3 reads CASSAHSGRAGSGANVLTF. Written as DNA, the CDR3 is TGTGCCAGCAGCGCCCATAGCGGGAGGGCCGGGTCTGGGGCCAACGTCCTGACTTTC.

The rearrangement uses TRBV15 and TRBJ2-4; D is ambiguous. Germline V gene sequence: CDR1 LNHNV, CDR2 YYDKDF (reference sequence). The CDR3 is 16 amino acids. V was cut by 0 bases and J by 0 bases, with 9 bases left in between. CDR3 nucleotide sequence: TGTGCCACCAGCAGAGAAGGCAGGCAAGCCAAAAACATTCAGTACTTC. It is translated as CATSREGRQAKNIQYF.

The rearrangement joins TRBV12-5 to TRBJ1-1; 7 bases agree with TRBD1. Trimming removed 4 bases from V and 8 bases from J; junction bases left unmatched: 19. Germline values: CDR1 LGHNT, CDR2 FRNRAP. The length of the CDR3 is 17 residues. As DNA, the CDR3 is TGTGCTAGTGGTTCCGGGGTGGCCCAGGGGGTAATACGGGAAGCTTTCTTT. This codes for CASGSGVAQGVIREAFF.

The V gene is TRBV4-3, the J gene TRBJ2-7; TRBD1 matches 7 bases. J was trimmed by 0 bases and V by 4 bases; bases with no gene match: 3. The CDR3 is 14 amino acids. Germline V gene lookup returns CDR1 LGHNA and CDR2 YSLEER. CDR3 sequence: CASSLRQGSYEQYF. CDR3 DNA: TGCGCCAGCAGCCTAAGACAGGGCTCCTACGAGCAGTACTTC.

The V call is TRBV5-1, the J call TRBJ2-7; 13 positions match TRBD2. Germline V gene sequence: CDR1 SGHRS, CDR2 YFSETQ. Germline trimming cut 4 bases from V and 3 bases from J; bases unmatched to any gene: 4. The length of the CDR3 is 15 residues. The CDR3 DNA sequence: TGCGCCAGCAGCGGTCGACTAGCGGGGGGCTACGAGCAGTACTTC. It is translated as CASSGRLAGGYEQYF.

A remark on this clone: Germline is not matched at one junction end, which may reflect a read error. Other DNA sequences in this specimen translate into the identical CDR3. The V and J genes are TRBV5-4 and TRBJ2-7; D is tentatively TRBD1 or TRBD2 (5 bases each). This CDR3 has 15 residues. Germline CDR1 SGHNT, CDR2 YYREEE (reference sequence). CDR3 loop: CASSSTRDASYEQYF. Written as DNA, the CDR3 is TGTGCCAGCAGCTCGACCCGGGACGCCTCCTACGAGCAATACTTC. The variable domain in full, with the rest retrieved from reference TRBV5-4 and TRBJ2-7, is ETGVTQSPTHLIKTRGQQVTLRCSSQSGHNTVSWYQQALGQGPQFIFQYYREEENGRGNFPPRFSGLQFPNYSSELNVNALELDDSALYLCASSSTRDASYEQYFGPGTRLTVT.

The chain combines TRBV21-1 with TRBJ2-2. TRBV21-1 has pseudogene status. The CDR3 is 16 residues long. The CDR3 loop is CASSKALWENTGELFF. In DNA form, the CDR3 reads TGTGCCAGCAGCAAAGCGCTTTGGGAGAACACCGGGGAGCTGTTTTTT.

In regard to this clone: The sample holds other DNA sequences that translate to the same CDR3. The V gene is TRBV7-3, the J gene TRBJ1-1; D is undetermined. V lost 0 bases and J lost 0, with 2 bases in between. Germline V gene data show CDR1 as SGHTA and CDR2 as FQGTGA. CDR3 length equals 13 residues. CDR3 residues: CASSLTVNTEAFF. In DNA, the CDR3 is TGTGCCAGCAGCTTAACGGTGAACACTGAAGCTTTCTTT.

CDR3 DNA: TGTGCCAGTAGTATAGTAGCGGGAGAACTTTACGAGCAGTACTTC. It translates to CASSIVAGELYEQYF. The rearrangement uses TRBV19 and TRBJ2-7, with 9 bases lining up with TRBD2. After removal of 1 base from V and 4 bases from J, the junction contained 5 bases not matched to a gene. CDR3 length: 15 amino acids. Germline CDR1 is LNHDA and CDR2 is SQIVND (reference sequence).

V and J are TRBV19 and TRBJ1-2, with D uncertain. V lost 9 bases to trimming and J lost 3 bases, with 5 bases between them. The CDR3 extends over 10 amino acids. Germline V gene lookup returns CDR1 LNHDA and CDR2 SQIVND (reference sequence). The CDR3 nucleotides read TGTGCCAGCTCCGACTATGGCTACACCTTC. Translation: CASSDYGYTF.

This chain joins TRBV5-4 and TRBJ2-7; 10 nucleotides agree with TRBD2. V dropped 7 bases and J dropped 1; count of bases not matched to a gene: 5. From germline, CDR1 is SGHNT and CDR2 YYREEE (reference sequence). The CDR3 totals 14 residues. The DNA of the CDR3 is TGTGCCAGCGGACGACTAGCGGGTTCCTACGAGCAGTACTTC. Encoded protein: CASGRLAGSYEQYF.

The chain recombines TRBV19 with TRBJ2-7, with 7 nucleotides matching TRBD1. From germline, CDR1 is LNHDA and CDR2 SQIVND (reference sequence). This CDR3 has 15 amino acids. Trimming took 5 bases from V and 3 from J; bases not matched to a gene: 10. The CDR3 here is CASSVSGTAYYEQYF. Here the CDR3 DNA reads TGTGCCAGTAGTGTCTCCGGGACAGCGTACTACGAGCAGTACTTC.

The chain joins TRBV13 to TRBJ2-3; D not certain. V was clipped by 4 bases and J by 0 bases, with 14 bases between them. Germline V gene sequence: CDR1 PRHDT, CDR2 FYEKMQ (reference sequence). CDR3 length equals 16 residues. Here the CDR3 reads CASSSQEQHSTDTQYF. The CDR3 coding sequence is TGTGCCAGCAGCTCCCAGGAACAGCACAGCACAGATACGCAGTATTTT.

Details on this clone: The same CDR3 also results from other DNA sequences found in this sample. The chain employs TRBV27 and TRBJ2-7, with a tentative D call TRBD2 (6 bases). Germline CDR1 MNHEY, CDR2 SMNVEV (reference sequence). Trimming shortened V by 4 bases and J by 2 bases, and 9 bases separated the two germline ends. The CDR3 is made up of 13 amino acids. As DNA, the CDR3 is TGTGCCAGCAGTTCGGGGGTGCCCTACGAGCAGTACTTC. Protein: CASSSGVPYEQYF.

This chain connects TRBV6-6 to TRBJ2-7; D is unresolved. Trimming shortened V by 4 bases and J by 7 bases, and 14 bases separated the two germline ends. The CDR3 is 13 residues long. CDR1 is MNHNY and CDR2 is SVGAGI in the germline V gene (reference sequence). The DNA of the CDR3 is TGTGCCAGCAGTTCATCCCCCCTTGAAGAGCAGTACTTC. Its protein is CASSSSPLEEQYF.

The chain uses TRBV19 and TRBJ2-3, with 8 bases that match TRBD1. The germline V gene encodes CDR1 LNHDA and CDR2 SQIVND (reference sequence). This CDR3 spans 14 amino acids. J was trimmed by 4 bases and V by 6 bases; bases with no gene match: 6. CDR3 in amino acids: CASRTGQGSDTQYF. DNA of the CDR3: TGTGCCAGTAGAACAGGACAGGGTTCAGATACGCAGTATTTT. The entire variable domain, with the rest obtained from reference TRBV19 and TRBJ2-3, is as follows: DGGITQSPKYLFRKEGQNVTLSCEQNLNHDAMYWYRQDPGQGLRLIYYSQIVNDFQKGDIAEGYSVSREKKESFPLTVTSAQKNPTAFYLCASRTGQGSDTQYFGPGTRLTVL.

This chain uses TRBV7-9 with TRBJ2-2; 7 nucleotides line up with TRBD1. Germline loops: CDR1 SEHNR, CDR2 FQNEAQ (reference sequence). The CDR3 length is 16 residues. J was trimmed by 5 bases and V by 5 bases; bases with no gene match: 11. The CDR3 DNA reads as TGTGCCAGCAGCGCAACGACAGGGAGCGAGACCGGGGAGCTGTTTTTT. It yields the protein CASSATTGSETGELFF.